This T cell receptor (beta chain) is from a study of identifying expanded T cells in peripheral blood. Broader study findings: Approximately 1.1 clones differed between technical replicates, versus around 15 and 19 over time. Across healthy donors, higher total template counts meant significantly greater two-week count variance.

The V end lost 2 bases, the J end lost 3 bases, and 14 bases lay between the germline ends. Per the germline V gene, CDR1 is SGHTA and CDR2 is FQGTGA. CDR3 length equals 15 residues. The protocol was immunoSEQ multiplex PCR, while the TCRdb copy is restricted to in-frame clones and leaves out a portion. This sample has around 100,000 clones, with approximately 90% found just once. With regard to this clone: Its target is unknown.

Healthy donors had no documented immune events, such as infections, while sampled. This TCR came from a person between 18 and 69 years old in good health. The sample taken for sequencing was blood. This chain joins TRBV7-3 and TRBJ2-7; D not resolved. CDR3: CASSLAPQMGYEQYF. The DNA for the CDR3 is TGTGCCAGCAGCTTAGCACCCCAGATGGGCTACGAGCAGTACTTC.